One and the same sample provided the 18 T cell receptor beta chains below, sequenced in a study of T-cell reconstitution after alpha-beta-depleted transplantation in children. As it was prepared, the TCRbeta library received unique molecular identifiers. TCRdb analysed the PCR reads with MiXCR anew, one entry per CDR3 protein. Seen here are hundreds of thousands of distinct CDR3 sequences, about 16% observed once, and the top ten hold just over 40%. This sample comprised PBMCs, mostly from graft donor cells, obtained 360 days after TCRalphabeta/CD19-depleted stem cell transplant. Receptors were obtained from a male patient aged 2-15 years who had a stem cell transplant for acute lymphoblastic leukemia, so the T cells may come from the graft donor.

The chain uses TRBV7-6 and TRBJ1-6; possibly TRBD1 for D (6 bases). Trimming removed 1 base from V and 8 bases from J, with 9 bases in between. The CDR3 sequence is 14 residues long. Looked up from germline, CDR1 is SGHVS and CDR2 is FNYEAQ. CDR3: CASSLVGGHSPLHF. CDR3 sequence (DNA): TGTGCCAGCAGCTTAGTGGGGGGCCATTCACCCCTCCACTTT.

The sample holds a few counts of this clonotype. The chain employs TRBV4-2 and TRBJ2-7, with 7 bases aligning to TRBD2. The CDR3 runs to 12 residues. Trimming took 4 bases from V and 5 from J; bases not matched to a gene: 2. Germline lookup yields CDR1 LGHNA and CDR2 YNFKEQ. CDR3 protein: CASSPSGDEQYF. CDR3 nucleotide sequence: TGTGCCAGCAGCCCAAGCGGGGACGAGCAGTACTTC.

This clonotype was observed many times. The chain has TRBV12-3 or TRBV12-4 and TRBJ2-7; the D gene is possibly TRBD2 (6 bases). The CDR3 extends over 13 amino acids. The ends were cut back, 6 bases at V and 3 bases at J, with 12 bases in the middle. The CDR3 protein is CASSQRRDYEQYF. CDR3 bases: TGTGCCAGCAGCCAGCGGAGGGACTACGAGCAGTACTTC.

This clonotype was seen more than once but under ten times. The rearrangement joins TRBV28 to TRBJ2-1, with 9 nucleotides matching TRBD2. With V trimmed by 3 bases and J by 6 bases, 15 bases remained unmatched. CDR1 is MDHEN and CDR2 is SYDVKM in the germline V gene. The CDR3 consists of 18 residues. The CDR3 here is CASSFFVRREGHLNEQFF. CDR3 in DNA: TGTGCCAGCAGTTTTTTTGTTCGGCGGGAGGGCCACCTCAATGAGCAGTTCTTC.

At least ten counts were recorded for this clonotype. DNA for the CDR3: TGCAGCGTTGAAGACCTACCGGAAGAGACCCAGTACTTC. Translation: CSVEDLPEETQYF. The chain carries TRBV29-1 and TRBJ2-5; the D is unclear. Trimming pared 0 bases from V and 3 bases from J, leaving 8 bases between. Germline lookup yields CDR1 SQVTM and CDR2 ANQGSEA. The CDR3 loop spans 13 amino acids.

There are many counts of this clonotype. In DNA, the CDR3 is TGTGCCACCAGCCTATGGGACCGACTAGCAGTCACAGATACGCAGTATTTT. Translation gives CATSLWDRLAVTDTQYF. This chain uses TRBV24-1 with TRBJ2-3; 7 bases are shared with TRBD2. The V and J ends lost 7 bases and 2 bases, in that order; junction bases with no gene match: 14. From germline, CDR1 is KGHDR and CDR2 SFDVKD. The CDR3 totals 17 residues.

The chain is built from TRBV30 and TRBJ2-4, with D possibly matching TRBD1 (6 bases). The CDR3 runs 12 residues. V was shortened by 1 base and J by 13 bases, with 14 bases between the two germline ends. Per germline, CDR1 GTSNPN and CDR2 SVGIG (reference sequence). This chain's CDR3 is CAWSGGQAMQYF. CDR3 in DNA: TGTGCCTGGAGTGGGGGGCAGGCGATGCAGTACTTC. The whole variable domain, remainder taken from reference TRBV30 and TRBJ2-4, is SQTIHQWPATLVQPVGSPLSLECTVEGTSNPNLYWYRQAAGRGLQLLFYSVGIGQISSEVPQNLSASRPQDRQFILSSKKLLLSDSGFYLCAWSGGQAMQYFGAGTRLSVL.

The chain has TRBV7-2 and TRBJ2-7; a possible D gene is TRBD1 (5 bases). Germline V gene data show CDR1 as SGHTA and CDR2 as FQGNSA. Trimming took off 4 bases at V and 3 bases at J, with 16 bases between the two ends. The CDR3 is 15 amino acids. The CDR3 spells CASSSTPPGIYEQYF. The CDR3 nucleotides are TGTGCCAGCAGCTCTACACCCCCAGGGATCTACGAGCAGTACTTC.

The chain combines TRBV4-2 with TRBJ2-5, with a possible D match to TRBD1 (6 bases). The CDR3 extends over 13 amino acids. V lost 1 base and J lost 9, with 12 bases in between. Germline V lookup: CDR1 LGHNA, CDR2 YNFKEQ. The CDR3 DNA reads TGTGCCAGCAGCCAAGGGGGGCCTCCGCCCCAGTACTTC. Its translation is CASSQGGPPPQYF.

This clonotype was seen a handful of times. The chain recombines TRBV27 with TRBJ1-2; D might be TRBD1 (6 bases). The CDR3 runs to 12 residues. The ends were cut back, 3 bases at V and 6 bases at J, with 8 bases in the middle. Germline loops: CDR1 MNHEY, CDR2 SMNVEV (reference sequence). The CDR3 sequence: CASSFRGHGYTF. In DNA, the CDR3 is TGTGCCAGCAGTTTCCGGGGGCATGGCTACACCTTC.

The V and J genes are TRBV28 and TRBJ2-5; unclear D gene. Trimming pared 5 bases from V and 5 bases from J, leaving 9 bases between. Germline CDR1 is MDHEN and CDR2 is SYDVKM. The CDR3 is 12 amino acids. Written as DNA, the CDR3 is TGTGCCAGCAGTCCCCCCTGGGAGACCCAGTACTTC. It codes for CASSPPWETQYF. The full variable domain, rest sourced from reference TRBV28 and TRBJ2-5, is DVKVTQSSRYLVKRTGEKVFLECVQDMDHENMFWYRQDPGLGLRLIYFSYDVKMKEKGDIPEGYSVSREKKERFSLILESASTNQTSMYLCASSPPWETQYFGPGTRLLVL.

This clonotype was counted a few times. V usage is TRBV28 and J usage is TRBJ2-5, with D tentatively TRBD1 (5 bases). Trimming pared 0 bases from V and 7 bases from J, leaving 12 bases between. Per the germline V gene, CDR1 is MDHEN and CDR2 is SYDVKM. There are 14 residues in the CDR3. CDR3 DNA sequence: TGTGCCAGCAGTTTATGGCAGGCTCAGGGGACCCAGTACTTC. It specifies CASSLWQAQGTQYF.

V is TRBV12-5 and J is TRBJ1-5, with D perhaps TRBD1 (5 bases). V lost 6 bases, J lost 0 bases, and 15 bases lay in between. Germline-derived CDR1 and CDR2 are LGHNT and FRNRAP. The CDR3 loop spans 16 amino acids. CDR3: CASGDLAGSSNQPQHF. CDR3 DNA sequence: TGTGCTAGTGGGGACTTGGCAGGGAGTAGCAATCAGCCCCAGCATTTT.

In its sample, this clonotype was seen a few times. The chain couples TRBV2 to TRBJ2-4; TRBD1 matches 8 bases. The V and J ends lost 2 bases and 5 bases, in that order; junction bases with no gene match: 8. CDR1 is SNHLY, CDR2 FYNNEI, per germline. The CDR3 length is 16 residues. Written as DNA, the CDR3 is TGTGCCAGCAGTGAAAGGACAGGGTGGGAAGAAAACATTCAGTACTTC. Translating gives CASSERTGWEENIQYF.

V gene TRBV5-4 combines with J gene TRBJ2-5; the D gene is possibly TRBD2 (5 bases). The CDR3 sequence is 15 residues long. Trimming took off 3 bases at V and 5 bases at J, with 17 bases between the two ends. Germline-derived CDR1 and CDR2 are SGHNT and YYREEE (reference sequence). CDR3 DNA sequence: TGTGCCAGCAGCTCGGCTGGAAAACAGCGGGAGACCCAGTACTTC. It is translated as CASSSAGKQRETQYF.

The chain recombines TRBV4-2 with TRBJ2-5; D remains ambiguous. There are 13 residues in the CDR3. Germline assignment: CDR1 LGHNA and CDR2 YNFKEQ. The V end was cut by 4 bases, the J end by 5 bases, with 11 bases between. DNA for the CDR3: TGTGCCAGCAGCCTCGTCCTACCGGAGACCCAGTACTTC. It is translated as CASSLVLPETQYF.

The chain joins TRBV18 to TRBJ1-4; D is perhaps TRBD1 (5 bases). Trimming left V 3 bases short and J 5 bases short, with 13 bases between. The CDR3 loop spans 15 amino acids. Germline lookup yields CDR1 KGHSH and CDR2 LQKENI. CDR3 region: CASSPNRLKNEKLFF. The CDR3 DNA sequence: TGTGCCAGCTCACCGAACAGGCTTAAGAATGAAAAACTGTTTTTT.

This rearrangement joins TRBV4-1 to TRBJ2-1, with TRBD2 matching 12 bases. The CDR3 spans 21 residues. Trimming removed 4 bases from V and 1 base from J; junction bases left unmatched: 17. The germline V gene has CDR1 MGHRA and CDR2 YSYEKL. Here the CDR3 reads CASSLWTETTGLAGSYNEQFF. The CDR3 DNA reads TGCGCCAGCAGCCTCTGGACAGAGACAACGGGACTAGCGGGTTCCTACAATGAGCAGTTCTTC.